This T cell receptor (beta chain) derives from a study of Ad26.COV2.S vaccination and SARS-CoV-2 variants listed by TCRdb under 2021. Regarding the research as a whole: Sequencing of the TCRbeta repertoire served to evaluate the specificity and breadth of SARS-CoV-2-reactive T cell receptors following Ad26.COV2.S vaccination. A total of about 30 samples were included in the TCR-sequenced set, comprising roughly 19 Ad26.COV2.S vaccine recipients, 5 placebo recipients and 8 SARS-CoV-2 convalescent individuals.

The immunoSEQ Assay was used to sequence TCRbeta CDR3 regions. After extraction, genomic DNA underwent amplification by bias-controlled multiplex PCR, followed by high-throughput sequencing. Per the original workflow: To quantify the absolute abundance of each unique TCRbeta CDR3 region, sequences were collapsed and filtered. T cell fraction was estimated by normalizing TCRbeta template counts to usable DNA, with usable DNA measured through amplification of reference genes found in all nucleated cells. Repertoire TCRs were annotated as SARS-CoV-2-specific by exact matching of V gene, CDR3 amino acid sequence and J gene to a known reactive TCR set. MIRA supplied the reference SARS-CoV-2 TCR set, which was filtered for enrichment in COVID-19-positive ImmuneCODE repertoires so that public or cross-reactive TCRs were removed. Drawing on the MIRA antigens, annotated TCRs were analysed further at the level of specific ORF or position within ORF. Depth was the summed frequency of annotated unique rearrangements, while breadth was defined as annotated unique rearrangements over total unique productive rearrangements. Two-sided Wilcoxon rank-sum tests were applied when comparing TCR breadth between groups. TCRdb carries this immuneACCESS record with in-frame sequences only. Its versions omit some clonotypes, under half of them owing to an unresolved V gene in the studies checked, with the rest unexplained. V and J calls plus clone size are reproduced from that table; the DNA served to infer D and trimming. The sample records 100,000 or so clones, around three quarters of which are singletons. In total, the top ten clones hold 15% to 20% of the sample.

Results and caveats for the whole study, not just this receptor: It was noted by the authors that total T cell responses may have been underestimated by the TCR breadth and depth analyses. Vaccine and placebo recipients had similar non-spike TCR breadth, a finding consistent with the vaccine containing only spike. Compared with placebo recipients, Ad26.COV2.S recipients showed higher spike-specific TCR breadth (P = 0.0014). Substantial breadth of spike-specific CD8+ and CD4+ T cell responses was reported after vaccination.

From a lookup of the germline V gene (reference sequence), CDR1 and CDR2 are SEHNR and FQNEAQ. Taken from cysteine to phenylalanine, the CDR3 has 14 residues. The entry retains the CDR3 DNA only, 42 bases that are in frame from base 1. Here V drops 5 bases and J drops 4 bases, and the junction holds 5 bases not matched to any gene. In light of the paper, this sample's time point label describes: individuals recovered from natural SARS-CoV-2 infection. This clone was detected a few times. Which antigen it targets is not known. Per-base quality was not reported, and no clone a single base away is much larger than it.

The source material was peripheral blood, sampled after recovery from COVID-19. The source is a human donor who had recovered from COVID-19. This chain is built from TRBV7-9 and TRBJ2-5, with 9 bases aligning to TRBD1. The CDR3 reads as follows: CASSLLTGGETQYF. The sequenced DNA is TGTGCCAGCAGCCTACTGACAGGGGGAGAGACCCAGTACTTC.